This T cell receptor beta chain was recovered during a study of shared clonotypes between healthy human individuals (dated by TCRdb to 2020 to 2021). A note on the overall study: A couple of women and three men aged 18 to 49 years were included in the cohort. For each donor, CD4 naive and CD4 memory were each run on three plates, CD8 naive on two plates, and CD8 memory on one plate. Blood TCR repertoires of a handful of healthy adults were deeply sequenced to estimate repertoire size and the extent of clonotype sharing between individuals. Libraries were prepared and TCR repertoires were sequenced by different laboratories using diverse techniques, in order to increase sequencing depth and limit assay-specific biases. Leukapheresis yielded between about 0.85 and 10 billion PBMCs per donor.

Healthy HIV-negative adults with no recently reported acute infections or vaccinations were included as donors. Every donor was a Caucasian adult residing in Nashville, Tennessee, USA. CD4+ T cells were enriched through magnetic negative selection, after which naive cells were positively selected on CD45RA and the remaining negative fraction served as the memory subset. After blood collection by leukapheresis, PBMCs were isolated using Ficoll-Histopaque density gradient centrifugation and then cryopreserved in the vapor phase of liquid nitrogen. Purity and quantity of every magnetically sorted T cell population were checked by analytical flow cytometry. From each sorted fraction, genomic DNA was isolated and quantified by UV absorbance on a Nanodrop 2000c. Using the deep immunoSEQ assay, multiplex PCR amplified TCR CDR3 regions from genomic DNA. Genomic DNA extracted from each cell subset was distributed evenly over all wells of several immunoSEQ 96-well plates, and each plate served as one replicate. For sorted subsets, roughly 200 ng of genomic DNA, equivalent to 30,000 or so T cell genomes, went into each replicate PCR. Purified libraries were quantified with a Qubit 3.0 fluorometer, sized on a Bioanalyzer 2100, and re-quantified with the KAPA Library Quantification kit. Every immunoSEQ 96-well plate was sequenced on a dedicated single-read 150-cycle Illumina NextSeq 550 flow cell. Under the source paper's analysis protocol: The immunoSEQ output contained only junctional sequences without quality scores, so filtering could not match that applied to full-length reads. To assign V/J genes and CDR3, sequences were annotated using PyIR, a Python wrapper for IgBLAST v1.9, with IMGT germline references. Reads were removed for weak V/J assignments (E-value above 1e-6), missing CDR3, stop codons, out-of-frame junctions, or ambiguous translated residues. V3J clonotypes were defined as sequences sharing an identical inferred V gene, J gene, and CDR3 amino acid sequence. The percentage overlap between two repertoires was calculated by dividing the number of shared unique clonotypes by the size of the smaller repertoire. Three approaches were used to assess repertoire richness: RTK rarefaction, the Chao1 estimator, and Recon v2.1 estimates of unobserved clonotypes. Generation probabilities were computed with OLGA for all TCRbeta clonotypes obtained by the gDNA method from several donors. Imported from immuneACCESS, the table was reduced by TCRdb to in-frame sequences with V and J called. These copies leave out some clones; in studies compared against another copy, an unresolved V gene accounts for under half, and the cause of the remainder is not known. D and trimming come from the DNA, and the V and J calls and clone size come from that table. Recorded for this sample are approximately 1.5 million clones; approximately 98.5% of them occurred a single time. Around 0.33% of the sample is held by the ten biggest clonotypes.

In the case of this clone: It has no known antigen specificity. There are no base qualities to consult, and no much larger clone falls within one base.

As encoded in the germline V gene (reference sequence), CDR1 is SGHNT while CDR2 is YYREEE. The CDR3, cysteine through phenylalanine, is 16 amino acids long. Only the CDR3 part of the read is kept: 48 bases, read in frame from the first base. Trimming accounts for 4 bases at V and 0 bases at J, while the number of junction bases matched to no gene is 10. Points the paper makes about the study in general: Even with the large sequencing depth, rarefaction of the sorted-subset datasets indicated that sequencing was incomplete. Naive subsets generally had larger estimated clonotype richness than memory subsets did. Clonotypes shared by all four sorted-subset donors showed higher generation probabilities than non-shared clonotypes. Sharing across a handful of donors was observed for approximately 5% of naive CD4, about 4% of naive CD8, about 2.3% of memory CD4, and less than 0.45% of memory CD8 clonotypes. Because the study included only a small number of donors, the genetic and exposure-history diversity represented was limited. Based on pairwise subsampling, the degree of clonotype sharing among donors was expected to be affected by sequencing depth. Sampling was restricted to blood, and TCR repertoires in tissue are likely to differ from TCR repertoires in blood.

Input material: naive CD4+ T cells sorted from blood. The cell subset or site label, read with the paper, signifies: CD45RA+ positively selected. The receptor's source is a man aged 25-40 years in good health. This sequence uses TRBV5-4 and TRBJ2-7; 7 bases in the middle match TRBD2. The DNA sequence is TGTGCCAGCAGCCCCCGTTTAGCGGGTGACTCCTACGAGCAGTACTTC. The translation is CASSPRLAGDSYEQYF.